This is a list of T cell receptor beta chains from one sample in a study of vaccination and CD4 T cells after COVID-19. The antigens for these receptors are not known. TCRdb fed the PCR reads into MiXCR, producing one record per CDR3 protein. The sample has 9,500 to 10,000 distinct CDR3 sequences; roughly 70% are singletons. The sample taken for sequencing was CD4+ T cells from blood, cultured in vitro. These TCRs come from a human donor who had recovered from COVID-19. The CDR3 runs from the conserved cysteine through the conserved F or W. Fields, in order: J gene, V gene, D gene, clone size, CDR3 DNA, CDR3 protein. A D gene is named only where the DNA matches it firmly. A row's size may be missing; if present it is once, few, many or a size class.

>TRBJ2-5|TRBV7-2|TRBD2|-
TGTGCCAGCAGCGCCGCAATAGCGGGGGGGGAGACCCAGTACTTC
CASSAAIAGGETQYF
>TRBJ2-3|TRBV11-2|-|-
TGTGCCAGCAGCTTAGCAGGCAGGGAGATAGATACGCAGTATTTT
CASSLAGREIDTQYF
>TRBJ1-5|TRBV15|-|-
TGTGCCACCAGCAGAGATGTCAGGGGTAATAATCAGCCCCAGCATTTT
CATSRDVRGNNQPQHF
>TRBJ1-2|TRBV29-1|TRBD1|once
TGCAGCGTTGATAAAGCGGGACAGGGGGACTATGGCTACACCTTC
CSVDKAGQGDYGYTF
>TRBJ1-2|TRBV7-9|-|-
TGTGCCAGCAGCTTAGCCGCAGGGTTTCATGGCTACACCTTC
CASSLAAGFHGYTF
>TRBJ1-5|TRBV19|-|-
TGTGCCAGTAGTAATGACCGACGGGGTAGCAATCAGCCCCAGCATTTT
CASSNDRRGSNQPQHF
>TRBJ2-1|TRBV7-7|TRBD2|-
TGTGCTAGCAGCACCGGGACTACCGCCTACAATGAGCAGTTCTTC
CASSTGTTAYNEQFF
>TRBJ1-1|TRBV4-1|TRBD1|-
TGCGCCAGCAGCCAAGGACAGGGACGCACTGAAGCTTTCTTT
CASSQGQGRTEAFF
>TRBJ1-2|TRBV15|TRBD1|once
TGTGCCACCAGACCCGGGACAGGGGTTATGTATGGCTACACCTTC
CATRPGTGVMYGYTF
>TRBJ2-2|TRBV6-1|-|-
TGTGCCAGCAGTAAACACCGGAACACCGGGGAGCTGTTTTTT
CASSKHRNTGELFF
>TRBJ1-1|TRBV7-3|TRBD1|-
TGTGCCAGCAGCTTAACAGGGGGCTTGAACACTGAAGCTTTCTTT
CASSLTGGLNTEAFF
>TRBJ2-3|TRBV7-6|-|-
TGTGCCAGCAGCCCGGAAGGCTCTAGCACAGATACGCAGTATTTT
CASSPEGSSTDTQYF
>TRBJ2-3|TRBV7-8|TRBD2|few
TGTGCCAGCCTCGCGTTCGGGGGGGCGCAAGATACGCAGTATTTT
CASLAFGGAQDTQYF
>TRBJ1-2|TRBV6-2/TRBV6-3|-|-
TGTGCCAGCAGTCAAGGGACGTTTGGCTACACCTTC
CASSQGTFGYTF
>TRBJ1-6|TRBV2|-|-
TGTGCCAGCAGTGGCCAGGGAGGTTCACCCCTCCACTTT
CASSGQGGSPLHF
>TRBJ1-1|TRBV28|TRBD1|-
TGTGCCAGCAGCGGGACAGTAAACACTGAAGCTTTCTTT
CASSGTVNTEAFF
>TRBJ1-5|TRBV24-1|-|few
TGTGCCACCCAGGACAGCCCCAATCAGCCCCAGCATTTT
CATQDSPNQPQHF
>TRBJ2-3|TRBV7-2|TRBD1|-
TGTGCCAGCAGCCCGGAACAGGGGGCGCGGAAGTATTTT
CASSPEQGARKYF
>TRBJ1-2|TRBV4-1|-|few
TGCGCCAGCAGCCAAGTCACAGGAGGGACCCTTAACTATGGCTACACCTTC
CASSQVTGGTLNYGYTF
>TRBJ1-6|TRBV9|TRBD1|-
TGTGCCAGCAGCGTAGAGGGACAGGGAACACCCCTCCACTTT
CASSVEGQGTPLHF
>TRBJ2-7|TRBV28|-|-
TGTGCCAGCAGTTTGCCCGGGTTACTTGCCGAGCAGTACTTC
CASSLPGLLAEQYF
>TRBJ2-5|TRBV5-1|-|-
TGCGCCAGCAGCTTGGAGGGTAGCATCGGGACCCAGTACTTC
CASSLEGSIGTQYF
>TRBJ2-7|TRBV6-5|TRBD1|-
TGTGCCAGCAGTTACTCTTTGACAGGGTTCCACGAGCAGTACTTC
CASSYSLTGFHEQYF
>TRBJ2-5|TRBV11-2|TRBD2|-
TGTGCCAGCAGCTTAAGAGTGGGAGGGGAGACCCAGTACTTC
CASSLRVGGETQYF
>TRBJ1-3|TRBV15|-|few
TGTGCCACCAGCAGAGACATGGTCTCTGGAAACACCATATATTTT
CATSRDMVSGNTIYF
>TRBJ1-2|TRBV20-1|TRBD1|-
TGCAGTGCTAGGCTGACAGGGCTCTATGGCTACACCTTC
CSARLTGLYGYTF
>TRBJ1-5|TRBV20-1|TRBD1|few
TGCAGTGCTGGGACAGGGGGTTCCTATAGCAATCAGCCCCAGCATTTT
CSAGTGGSYSNQPQHF
>TRBJ2-2|TRBV27|-|-
TGTGCCAGCAGTGACCAGGGCCTGGGATCGGGGGAGCTGTTTTTT
CASSDQGLGSGELFF
>TRBJ1-5|TRBV12-3/TRBV12-4|TRBD1|large
TGTGCCAGCAGTGCCGGGACAGGCAATAATCAGCCCCAGCATTTT
CASSAGTGNNQPQHF
>TRBJ1-5|TRBV20-1|-|-
TGCAGTGCTGCCGACAGGAAAACCAGCAATCAGCCCCAGCATTTT
CSAADRKTSNQPQHF
>TRBJ2-5|TRBV6-1|TRBD1|-
TGTGCCAGCATCCGGGACAGGGGGGAGACCCAGTACTTC
CASIRDRGETQYF
>TRBJ1-2|TRBV10-3|-|-
TGTGCCATCAGTGAGAGGACAACTAACTATGGCTACACCTTC
CAISERTTNYGYTF
>TRBJ1-2|TRBV6-1|TRBD1|-
TGTGCCAGCAGACTAGATCAGGGGGCGCGGAGCTACACCTTC
CASRLDQGARSYTF
>TRBJ2-1|TRBV20-1|-|-
TGCAGTGCTAGGGGCTGGCGACTAGGGAACAATGAGCAGTTCTTC
CSARGWRLGNNEQFF
>TRBJ1-5|TRBV30|-|-
TGTGCCTGGAGCGGACAGAGCAATCAGCCCCAGCATTTT
CAWSGQSNQPQHF
>TRBJ1-2|TRBV10-3|TRBD1|-
TGTGCCATCAGTGAGTTAGACAGGGACCCCTATGGCTACACCTTC
CAISELDRDPYGYTF
>TRBJ1-2|TRBV20-1|-|-
TGCAGTGCCCCGACGGGATATGGCTACACCTTC
CSAPTGYGYTF
>TRBJ1-2|TRBV6-4|-|-
TGTGCCAGCCCCCGGTTGAGTGGCTACACCTTC
CASPRLSGYTF
>TRBJ2-2|TRBV20-1|-|-
TGCAGTGCTAGAGCAGCTAACACCGGGGAGCTGTTTTTT
CSARAANTGELFF
>TRBJ2-2|TRBV27|TRBD2|few
TGTGCCAGCAGTTTAGCCCTCCCGGGACTAGCGGGGGACGCGAACACCGGGGAGCTGTTTTTT
CASSLALPGLAGDANTGELFF
>TRBJ2-7|TRBV28|-|once
TGTGCCAGCAGTTTATTCGTTACCCACGAGCAGTACTTC
CASSLFVTHEQYF
>TRBJ1-2|TRBV24-1|TRBD1|-
TGTGCCACCAGTGCTGGGACAGGGGGCGAAGATGGCTACACCTTC
CATSAGTGGEDGYTF
>TRBJ2-5|TRBV10-3|TRBD2|-
TGTGCCATCAGTAGGACTAGCGGGGTCGAAGAGACCCAGTACTTC
CAISRTSGVEETQYF